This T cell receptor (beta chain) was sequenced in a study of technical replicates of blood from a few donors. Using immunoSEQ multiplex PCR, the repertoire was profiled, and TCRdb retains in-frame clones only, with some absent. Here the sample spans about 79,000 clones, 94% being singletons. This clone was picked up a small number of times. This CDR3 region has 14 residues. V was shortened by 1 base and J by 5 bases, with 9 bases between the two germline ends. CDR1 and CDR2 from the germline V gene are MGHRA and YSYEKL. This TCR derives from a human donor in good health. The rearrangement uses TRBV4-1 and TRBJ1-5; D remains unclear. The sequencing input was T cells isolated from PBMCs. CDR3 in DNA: TGCGCCAGCAGCCAAGGATTAAGCTATCAGCCCCAGCATTTT. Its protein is CASSQGLSYQPQHF.